The 13 T cell receptor beta chains listed next were all sequenced from one sample in a study of shared clonotypes between healthy human individuals. Sequencing was performed with immunoSEQ multiplex PCR; in TCRdb, only in-frame clones are kept and a portion is missing. Of approximately 700,000 clones listed, around 73% are singletons. Sequencing was carried out using memory CD4+ T cells sorted from blood. Subset here: CD45RA-negative fraction. These receptors came from a woman aged 25 to 39 in good health.

The chain recombines TRBV7-9 with TRBJ2-5; 8 positions match TRBD2. The CDR3 spans 15 residues. The ends lost 5 bases at V and 2 bases at J; junction bases unmatched: 7. The germline V gene has CDR1 SEHNR and CDR2 FQNEAQ (reference sequence). For the CDR3, the DNA is TGTGCCAGCAGCGCAGCATTAGCGGGGCAAGAGACCCAGTACTTC. Residues: CASSAALAGQETQYF.

The V gene is TRBV7-8, the J gene TRBJ2-7, with D perhaps TRBD1 or TRBD2 (5 bases each). CDR1 and CDR2 from the germline V gene are SGHVS and FQNEAQ. This CDR3 region has 14 residues. V dropped 3 bases and J dropped 2 bases, with 11 bases sitting between them. CDR3 DNA: TGTGCCAGCAGCTTGGGGACCAACACCTACGAGCAGTACTTC. It translates to CASSLGTNTYEQYF.

The CDR3 nucleotides are TGTGCCAGCAGCTCCGCAGCGGGCCGCACAGATACGCAGTATTTT. Translated: CASSSAAGRTDTQYF. The chain combines TRBV7-3 with TRBJ2-3; tentative D call: TRBD2 (6 bases). In germline, CDR1 is SGHTA, CDR2 FQGTGA. The CDR3 has 15 residues. Trimming left V 4 bases short and J 1 base short, with 12 bases between.

V gene TRBV29-1 combines with J gene TRBJ2-3; the D is unclear. Germline V lookup: CDR1 SQVTM, CDR2 ANQGSEA. This CDR3 is 12 amino acids long. Trimming removed 5 bases from V and 4 bases from J, with 10 bases in between. The CDR3 nucleotides are TGCAGCGTTTCCCCCCCTGCAGATACGCAGTATTTT. This codes for CSVSPPADTQYF.

The chain couples TRBV5-6 to TRBJ2-5; D possibly matches TRBD1 or TRBD2 (5 bases each). The V gene lost 3 bases and the J gene lost 5 bases, with 14 bases spanning the gap. CDR1 and CDR2 from the germline V gene are SGHDT and YYEEEE. The CDR3 is 14 amino acids. The chain's CDR3 is CASSSTGTKETQYF. For the CDR3, the DNA is TGTGCCAGCAGCTCCACCGGGACCAAGGAGACCCAGTACTTC.

The rearrangement links TRBV28 to TRBJ2-1; a possible D gene is TRBD1 (5 bases). Germline values: CDR1 MDHEN, CDR2 SYDVKM. The CDR3 is 14 amino acids. V was shortened by 2 bases and J by 7 bases, with 12 bases between the two germline ends. CDR3 sequence reads: CASSLVQGTNEQFF. The DNA of the CDR3 is TGTGCCAGCAGTTTAGTCCAGGGCACGAATGAGCAGTTCTTC.

The rearrangement uses TRBV28 and TRBJ1-3; a weak D match, TRBD1 (5 bases). V lost 6 bases and J 4 bases, leaving 7 bases between the germline ends. The germline gives CDR1 MDHEN, CDR2 SYDVKM. CDR3 length equals 12 residues. The CDR3 sequence: CASRTAGNTIYF. The DNA for the CDR3 is TGTGCCAGCAGGACAGCAGGAAACACCATATATTTT.

V and J are TRBV5-1 and TRBJ2-7; D call uncertain. The V end lost 4 bases, the J end lost 8 bases, and 10 bases lay between the germline ends. This CDR3 is 11 amino acids long. Germline CDR1 and CDR2: SGHRS and YFSETQ. CDR3 bases: TGCGCCAGCAGCCCCCCAGCAAAGCAGTACTTC. It translates to CASSPPAKQYF. Based on the CDR3 plus reference TRBV5-1 and TRBJ2-7, the full variable domain is KAGVTQTPRYLIKTRGQQVTLSCSPISGHRSVSWYQQTPGQGLQFLFEYFSETQRNKGNFPGRFSGRQFSNSRSEMNVSTLELGDSALYLCASSPPAKQYFGPGTRLTVT.

Comment on this clone: Other nucleotide sequences in the sample specify the same CDR3. V gene TRBV5-1 combines with J gene TRBJ2-1; D is unresolved. Germline V gene data show CDR1 as SGHRS and CDR2 as YFSETQ. The CDR3 is 15 amino acids. V was pared by 0 bases and J by 0 bases, with 7 bases between. CDR3 sequence (DNA): TGCGCCAGCAGCTTGGATGCTTCCTCCTACAATGAGCAGTTCTTC. Amino acid sequence: CASSLDASSYNEQFF.

The gene calls are TRBV7-9 and TRBJ2-7; 9 nucleotides match TRBD1. CDR1 and CDR2 from the germline V gene are SEHNR and FQNEAQ (reference sequence). The trim removed 5 bases at V and 4 bases at J, leaving 6 bases unmatched. The CDR3 runs 14 residues. The CDR3 DNA reads as TGTGCCAGCAGCCGTCCCGGGACAGGGTACGAGCAGTACTTC. Encoded protein: CASSRPGTGYEQYF.

The chain carries TRBV28 and TRBJ2-1, with TRBD1 as a possible D gene (6 bases). Trimming removed 4 bases from V and 10 bases from J, with 14 bases in between. Germline values: CDR1 MDHEN, CDR2 SYDVKM. The CDR3 is 13 residues long. The CDR3 loop reads CASSSWGPWEQFF. For the CDR3, the DNA is TGTGCCAGCAGTTCCTGGGGGCCTTGGGAGCAGTTCTTC.

The gene calls are TRBV19 and TRBJ1-2; no clear D. The CDR3 sequence is 12 residues long. Trimming pared 4 bases from V and 4 bases from J, leaving 7 bases between. Germline values: CDR1 LNHDA, CDR2 SQIVND (reference sequence). The CDR3, as DNA: TGTGCCAGTAGTAGTCGGGGCTATGGCTACACCTTC. Its protein is CASSSRGYGYTF.

This clone was picked up one time. The chain links TRBV2 to TRBJ1-1, with D hard to call. CDR3 size: 16 residues. Germline lookup yields CDR1 SNHLY and CDR2 FYNNEI. The V end lost 5 bases, the J end lost 0 bases, and 16 bases lay between the germline ends. CDR3 sequence reads: CASSSAGWVVNTEAFF. The DNA for the CDR3 is TGTGCCAGCAGTTCGGCCGGCTGGGTAGTGAACACTGAAGCTTTCTTT.